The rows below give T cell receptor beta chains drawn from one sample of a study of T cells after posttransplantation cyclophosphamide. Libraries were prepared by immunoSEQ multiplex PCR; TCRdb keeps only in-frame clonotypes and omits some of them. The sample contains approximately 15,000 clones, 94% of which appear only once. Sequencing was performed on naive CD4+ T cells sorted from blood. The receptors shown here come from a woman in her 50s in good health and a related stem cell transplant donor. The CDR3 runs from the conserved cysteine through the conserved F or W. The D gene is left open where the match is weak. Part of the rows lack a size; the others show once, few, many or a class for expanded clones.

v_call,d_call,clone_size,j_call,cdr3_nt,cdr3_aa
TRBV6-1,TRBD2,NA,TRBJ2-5,TGTGCCAGCAGCGAGTGGGGGGGAGAGACCCAGTACTTC,CASSEWGGETQYF
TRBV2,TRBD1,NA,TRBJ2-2,TGTGCCAGCAGGGCCCAGGGGGCCCCCGGGGAGCTGTTTTTT,CASRAQGAPGELFF
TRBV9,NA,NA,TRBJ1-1,TGTGCCAGCAGCGTAGGCGGGATGAACACTGAAGCTTTCTTT,CASSVGGMNTEAFF
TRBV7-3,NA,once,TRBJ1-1,TGTGCCAGCAGCTTATTGGGGGCGGTGAACACTGAAGCTTTCTTT,CASSLLGAVNTEAFF
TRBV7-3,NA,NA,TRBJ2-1,TGTGCCAGCAGCTTAGCGGATGAGCAGTTCTTC,CASSLADEQFF
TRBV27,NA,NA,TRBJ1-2,TGTGCCAGCAGTAGGACAATTAACTATGGCTACACCTTC,CASSRTINYGYTF
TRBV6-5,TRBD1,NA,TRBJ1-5,TGTGCCAGCACCTCGGGACAGCACAATCAGCCCCAGCATTTT,CASTSGQHNQPQHF
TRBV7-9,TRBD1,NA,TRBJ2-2,TGTGCCAGCAGCTCCCGACAGGGGGCCTCCACCGGGGAGCTGTTTTTT,CASSSRQGASTGELFF
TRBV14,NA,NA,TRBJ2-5,TGTGCCAGCAGCTCCGCTCGAGGGGGAGAGACCCAGTACTTC,CASSSARGGETQYF
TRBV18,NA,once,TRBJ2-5,TGTGCCAGCTCACCAAGGGGGTCAGAGACCCAGTACTTC,CASSPRGSETQYF
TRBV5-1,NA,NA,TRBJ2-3,TGCGCCAGCAGCCAATGGGACTCCGAGGGGACGCAGTATTTT,CASSQWDSEGTQYF
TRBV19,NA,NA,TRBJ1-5,TGTGCCAGTAACACACCGGGAATTCGGCATCAGCCCCAGCATTTT,CASNTPGIRHQPQHF
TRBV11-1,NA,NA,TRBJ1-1,TGTGCCAGCAGCCTAACGGCAGGGGACACTGAAGCTTTCTTT,CASSLTAGDTEAFF
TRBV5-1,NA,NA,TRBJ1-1,TGCGCCAGCAGCCTGCGACAGAATCAGAACACTGAAGCTTTCTTT,CASSLRQNQNTEAFF
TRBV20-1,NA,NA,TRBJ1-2,TGCAGTGCCCTGAAGCGGGGCTACACCTTC,CSALKRGYTF
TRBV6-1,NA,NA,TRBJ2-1,TGTGCCAGCAGCACTACGGGGACATCCTACAATGAGCAGTTCTTC,CASSTTGTSYNEQFF
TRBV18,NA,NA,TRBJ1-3,TGTGCCAGCCCCCGGACTAACTCTGGAAACACCATATATTTT,CASPRTNSGNTIYF
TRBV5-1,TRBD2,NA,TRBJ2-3,TGCGCCAGCAGCTTGTCACTAGCGGGGTTAGATACGCAGTATTTT,CASSLSLAGLDTQYF
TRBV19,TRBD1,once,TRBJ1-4,TGTGCCAGTAGTCCGAGGGACAGTTATAATGAAAAACTGTTTTTT,CASSPRDSYNEKLFF
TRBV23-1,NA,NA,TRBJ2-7,TGCGCCAGCAGTCAAAAAGGCGGGACTGCGAGTAGCTACGAGCAGTACTTC,CASSQKGGTASSYEQYF
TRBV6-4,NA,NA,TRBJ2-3,TGTGCCAGCAGTGTGCAGGGGTTCACAGATACGCAGTATTTT,CASSVQGFTDTQYF
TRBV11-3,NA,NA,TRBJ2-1,TGTGCCAGCAGCTTAGCTCGGGACAATGAGCAGTTCTTC,CASSLARDNEQFF
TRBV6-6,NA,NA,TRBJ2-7,TGTGCCAGCAGTTATGGGGGCGCGGCTAACTACTTC,CASSYGGAANYF
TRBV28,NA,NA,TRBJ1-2,TGTGCCAGCAGTTTTAAACAGGTCTATGGCTACACCTTC,CASSFKQVYGYTF
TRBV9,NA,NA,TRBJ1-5,TGTGCCAGCAGCATGGGAGGGGACAATCAGCCCCAGCATTTT,CASSMGGDNQPQHF
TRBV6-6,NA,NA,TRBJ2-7,TGTGCCAGCAGTTACCGGAGCTCCTACGAGCAGTACTTC,CASSYRSSYEQYF
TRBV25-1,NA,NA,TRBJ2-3,TGTGCCAGCACACAGGGGACTGGGGGGGATACGCAGTATTTT,CASTQGTGGDTQYF
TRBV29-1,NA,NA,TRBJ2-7,TGCAGCGTTGAAGGTCAGGGGATTGACGAGCAGTACTTC,CSVEGQGIDEQYF
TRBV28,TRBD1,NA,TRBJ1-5,TGTGCCAGCAGTTTAGACAGGGGGGAGGTTCAGCCCCAGCATTTT,CASSLDRGEVQPQHF
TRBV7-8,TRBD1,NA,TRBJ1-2,TGTGCCAGCAGCTTAGTTTCGGGACAGGCAAGCTATGGCTACACCTTC,CASSLVSGQASYGYTF
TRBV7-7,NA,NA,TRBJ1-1,TGTGCCAGCAGCTTAACCATGGGAGCATCCAAAGCTTTCTTT,CASSLTMGASKAFF
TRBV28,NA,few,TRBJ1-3,TGTGCCAGCAGTTTAGGCCCCTGGGGGGACACCATATATTTT,CASSLGPWGDTIYF
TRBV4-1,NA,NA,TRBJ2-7,TGCGCCAGCAGCCAAGAAAGGAGAGGGGGCTCCTACGAGCAGTACTTC,CASSQERRGGSYEQYF
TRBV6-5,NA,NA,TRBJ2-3,TGTGCCAGCAGCGTCTCAGGGTATAGCGATACGCAGTATTTT,CASSVSGYSDTQYF
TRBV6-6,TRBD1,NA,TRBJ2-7,TGTGCCAGCAGCAAGGCCGGGACAGGCTATACCTACGAGCAGTACTTC,CASSKAGTGYTYEQYF
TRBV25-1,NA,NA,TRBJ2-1,TGTGCCAGCAGTAGCGTGTCCGGGATCCCGCATGAGCAGTTCTTC,CASSSVSGIPHEQFF
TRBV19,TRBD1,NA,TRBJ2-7,TGTGCCAGTAGTATTTTGGGACAGGGGTTCGCCGAGCAGTACTTC,CASSILGQGFAEQYF
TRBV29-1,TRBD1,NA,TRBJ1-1,TGCAGCGTTGAGACAGGGCGCACTGAAGCTTTCTTT,CSVETGRTEAFF
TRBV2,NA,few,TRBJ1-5,TGTGCCAGCAGTGAAGTACGGGGAAATCAGCCCCAGCATTTT,CASSEVRGNQPQHF
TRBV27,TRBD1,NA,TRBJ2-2,TGTGCCAGCACCCACGACGGGACAGGGGAGAGGACCGGGGAGCTGTTTTTT,CASTHDGTGERTGELFF
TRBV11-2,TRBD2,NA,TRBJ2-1,TGTGCCAGCAGCTTAGCGGGACTAGCGGGAGACAATGAGCAGTTCTTC,CASSLAGLAGDNEQFF
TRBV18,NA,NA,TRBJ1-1,TGTGCCAGCTCACAGGGGGTGGACACTGAAGCTTTCTTT,CASSQGVDTEAFF
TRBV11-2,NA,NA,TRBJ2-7,TGTGCCAGCAGCTTAGGGCGGGTCTACTCCTACGAGCAGTACTTC,CASSLGRVYSYEQYF
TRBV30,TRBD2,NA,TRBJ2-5,TGTGCCTGGAGTGGGGGAGGGCCTTCGGTTGAGACCCAGTACTTC,CAWSGGGPSVETQYF